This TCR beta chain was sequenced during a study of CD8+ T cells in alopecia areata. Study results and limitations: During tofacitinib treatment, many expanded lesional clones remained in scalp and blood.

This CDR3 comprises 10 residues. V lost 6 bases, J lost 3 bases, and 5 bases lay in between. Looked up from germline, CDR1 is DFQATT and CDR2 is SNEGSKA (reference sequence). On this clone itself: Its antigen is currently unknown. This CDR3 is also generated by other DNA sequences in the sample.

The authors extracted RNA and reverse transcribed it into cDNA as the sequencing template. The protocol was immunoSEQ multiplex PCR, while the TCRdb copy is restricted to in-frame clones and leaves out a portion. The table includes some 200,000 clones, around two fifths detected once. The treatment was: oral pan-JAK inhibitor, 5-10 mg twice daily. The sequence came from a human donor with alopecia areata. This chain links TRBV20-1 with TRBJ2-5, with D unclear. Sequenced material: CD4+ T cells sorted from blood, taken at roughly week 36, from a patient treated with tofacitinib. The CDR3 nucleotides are TGCAGTGCAAGGGAAGAGACCCAGTACTTC. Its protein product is CSAREETQYF.